Listed here are 2 T cell receptor beta chains from one sample, sequenced in a study of CD8+CD57+ T cells in acquired aplastic anemia (dated by TCRdb to 2016 to 2018). TCRdb records Illumina HiSeq 2000 as the sequencer. Genomic DNA served as template for TCR beta VDJ combination and CDR3 sequence profiling. TCRdb handled the public reads itself, with Q25 trimming in fastp and clone calling in MiXCR, and kept productive beta chains. Here each entry gathers all rows of one CDR3 protein and keeps the most common genes and DNA. The sample profile shows around 200,000 distinct CDR3 sequences; over 55% of them were found once. The ten largest clonotypes hold roughly 50% of the sample. Expansion of CD8+CD57+ cells had been shown by flow cytometry in the patients chosen for sequencing. Sequences were obtained from sorted CD4+, CD8+, or CD8+CD57+ T cells (not recorded which) from PBMCs. Receptors originate from a human donor with aplastic anemia.

This rearrangement joins TRBV20-1 to TRBJ2-1; 11 positions match TRBD2. J gave up 4 bases and V 5 bases, and 4 bases lay outside the gene matches. The CDR3 sequence is 14 residues long. Per the germline V gene, CDR1 is DFQATT and CDR2 is SNEGSKA (reference sequence). The CDR3, as DNA: TGCAGTGCTTTTACTAGCGGGAGTTACAATGAGCAGTTCTTC. Amino acids: CSAFTSGSYNEQFF.

In DNA form, the CDR3 reads TGTGCCAGTAGTCCTCGACAGGGAGTGTCCTACGAGCAGTACTTC. Protein sequence: CASSPRQGVSYEQYF. V is TRBV19 and J is TRBJ2-7, with 7 bases lining up with TRBD1. Germline lookup yields CDR1 LNHDA and CDR2 SQIVND (reference sequence). The CDR3 runs to 15 residues. V gave up 5 bases and J gave up 1 base; unmatched junction bases: 8.